The clone carrying this TCR beta chain appeared a few times. Its antigen is as yet unknown. CDR3 length: 15 amino acids. Germline V CDR1 and CDR2: SGHRS, YFSETQ. Trimming stripped 3 bases from V and 5 bases from J, with 15 bases between. The sample is drawn from a study of cytomegalovirus exposure and HLA in healthy donors. Across the whole study: Out of about 190 million T cells, an earlier analysis found fewer than 140 million unique TCR beta sequences in total.

Researchers ran the PCR with 60 Vbeta and 13 Jbeta primers. The assay was immunoSEQ multiplex PCR, and TCRdb's table has in-frame clones only and misses some. Altogether 110,000 or so clones are present, around three quarters being singletons, with the ten largest covering just over 2%. General observations from the study: Association of some 18,000 TCR beta sequences with HLA alleles was found at 0.05 false discovery rate in a later analysis.

This TCR came from a human donor in good health. This sequence joins TRBV5-1 and TRBJ2-1; D might be TRBD2 (5 bases). The sample taken for sequencing was PBMCs. In DNA, the CDR3 is TGCGCCAGCAGCTGGACTCGTCAAACCCACAATGAGCAGTTCTTC. Translating gives CASSWTRQTHNEQFF.